These 3 T cell receptor beta chains originate from one sample sequenced in a study of CD8 T cells in Susac syndrome. RNA, at about 0.45 to 1 ug, was reverse transcribed with random hexamers. One entry per CDR3 protein results from TCRdb running MiXCR on the immunoSEQ multiplex PCR reads. The sample lists 200,000 or so distinct CDR3 sequences, more than 85% occurring once. Sequencing input: CD8+ T cells from PBMCs. The source is a human donor with Susac syndrome.

V is TRBV12-3 or TRBV12-4 and J is TRBJ2-7; the D gene is possibly TRBD1 (6 bases). CDR3 size: 15 residues. V was clipped by 5 bases and J by 4 bases, with 18 bases between them. Here the CDR3 DNA reads TGTGCCAGCAGTCCTCCGCAGGGGTTATTTTACGAGCAGTACTTC. It encodes CASSPPQGLFYEQYF.

The J gene is TRBJ2-1, the V gene TRBV20-1; D not certain. Trimming left V 3 bases short and J 7 bases short, with 10 bases between. The CDR3 loop spans 12 amino acids. CDR1 is DFQATT, CDR2 SNEGSKA, per germline (reference sequence). The chain's CDR3 is CSASIIMNEQFF. The CDR3 DNA reads as TGCAGTGCTAGTATTATTATGAATGAGCAGTTCTTC.

This sequence joins TRBV3-1 and TRBJ1-2; tentative D call: TRBD1 (6 bases). The CDR3 has 13 amino acids. V lost 3 bases and J 6 bases, leaving 11 bases between the germline ends. Germline CDR1 LGHDT, CDR2 YNNKEL (reference sequence). The chain's CDR3 is CASSQVNRDGYTF. For the CDR3, the DNA is TGTGCCAGCAGCCAGGTAAACAGGGATGGCTACACCTTC. The full variable domain, its missing parts supplied by reference TRBV3-1 and TRBJ1-2, is DTAVSQTPKYLVTQMGNDKSIKCEQNLGHDTMYWYKQDSKKFLKIMFSYNNKELIINETVPNRFSPKSPDKAHLNLHINSLELGDSAVYFCASSQVNRDGYTFGSGTRLTVV.